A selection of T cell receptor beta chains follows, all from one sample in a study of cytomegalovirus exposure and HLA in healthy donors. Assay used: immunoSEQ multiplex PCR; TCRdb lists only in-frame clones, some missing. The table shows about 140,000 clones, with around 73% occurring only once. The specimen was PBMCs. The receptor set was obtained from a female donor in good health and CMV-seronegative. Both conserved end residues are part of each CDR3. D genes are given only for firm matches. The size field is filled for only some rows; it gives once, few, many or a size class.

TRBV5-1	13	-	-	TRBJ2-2	CASSFGLAGELFF	TGCGCCAGCAGCTTCGGACTCGCCGGGGAGCTGTTTTTT
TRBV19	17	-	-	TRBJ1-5	CASSTSRDNFGNQPQHF	TGTGCCAGTAGTACGTCCCGGGACAATTTTGGCAATCAGCCCCAGCATTTT
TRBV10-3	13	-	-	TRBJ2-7	CAISEQTNYEQYF	TGTGCCATCAGTGAGCAGACAAACTACGAGCAGTACTTC
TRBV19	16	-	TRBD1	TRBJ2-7	CASSIVAGQGNYEQYF	TGTGCCAGTAGTATAGTGGCGGGACAGGGTAACTACGAGCAGTACTTC
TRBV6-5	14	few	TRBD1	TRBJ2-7	CASRITGQGHEQYF	TGTGCCAGCAGGATAACGGGACAGGGTCACGAGCAGTACTTC
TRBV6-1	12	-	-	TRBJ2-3	CASSALADTQYF	TGTGCCAGCAGTGCACTAGCAGATACGCAGTATTTT
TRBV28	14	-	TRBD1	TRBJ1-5	CASKKDRGNQPQHF	TGTGCCAGCAAAAAGGACAGGGGAAATCAGCCCCAGCATTTT
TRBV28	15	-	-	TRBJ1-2	CASSFNRGADYGYTF	TGTGCCAGCAGTTTTAATCGGGGGGCGGACTATGGCTACACCTTC
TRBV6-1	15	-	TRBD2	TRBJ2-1	CASSEVSGGAGEQFF	TGTGCCAGCAGTGAAGTCAGCGGGGGGGCAGGGGAGCAGTTCTTC
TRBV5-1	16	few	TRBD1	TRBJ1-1	CASSLGDRGRGTEAFF	TGCGCCAGCAGCTTGGGGGACAGGGGGCGGGGTACTGAAGCTTTCTTT
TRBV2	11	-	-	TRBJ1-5	CASSDFGPQHF	TGTGCCAGCAGTGATTTCGGGCCCCAGCATTTT
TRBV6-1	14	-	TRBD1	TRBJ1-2	CASSDRTGGYGYTF	TGTGCCAGCAGTGATAGGACAGGGGGCTATGGCTACACCTTC
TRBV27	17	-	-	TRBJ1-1	CASSLSIWGAGVTEAFF	TGTGCCAGCAGTTTATCGATTTGGGGAGCAGGAGTGACTGAAGCTTTCTTT
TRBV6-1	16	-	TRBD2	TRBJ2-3	CASSERIRGLADTQYF	TGTGCCAGCAGTGAAAGAATTAGGGGACTAGCAGATACGCAGTATTTT
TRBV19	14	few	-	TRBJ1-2	CASSMGWANYGYTF	TGTGCCAGTAGTATGGGCTGGGCTAACTATGGCTACACCTTC
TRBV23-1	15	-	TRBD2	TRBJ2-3	CASGLAGGSTDTQYF	TGCGCCAGCGGGCTAGCGGGGGGCAGCACAGATACGCAGTATTTT
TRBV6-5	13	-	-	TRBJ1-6	CASSGAYNSPLHF	TGTGCCAGCAGCGGAGCTTATAATTCACCCCTCCACTTT
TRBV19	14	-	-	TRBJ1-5	CASSIGGGGQPQHF	TGTGCCAGTAGTATTGGGGGAGGGGGTCAGCCCCAGCATTTT
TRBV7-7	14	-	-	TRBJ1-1	CASSPVRGDPEAFF	TGTGCTAGCAGCCCAGTCCGGGGGGACCCTGAAGCTTTCTTT
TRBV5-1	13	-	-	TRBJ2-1	CASSLVLHNEQFF	TGCGCCAGCAGCTTGGTACTTCACAATGAGCAGTTCTTC
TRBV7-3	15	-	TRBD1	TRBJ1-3	CASSLTGTVGNTIYF	TGTGCCAGCAGCTTAACCGGGACAGTAGGAAACACCATATATTTT
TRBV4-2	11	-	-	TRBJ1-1	CASRQDMEAFF	TGTGCCAGCAGACAAGACATGGAAGCTTTCTTT
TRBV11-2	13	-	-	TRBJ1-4	CASSLRGFGKLFF	TGTGCCAGCAGCTTACGGGGTTTTGGGAAACTGTTTTTT
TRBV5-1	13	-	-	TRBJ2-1	CASRLVTYNEQFF	TGCGCCAGCCGGCTAGTTACCTACAATGAGCAGTTCTTC
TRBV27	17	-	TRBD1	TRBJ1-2	CASSLSRGTVPNYGYTF	TGTGCCAGCAGTTTATCCCGTGGGACAGTACCTAACTATGGCTACACCTTC
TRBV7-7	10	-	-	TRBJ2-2	CASGHGELFF	TGTGCCAGCGGGCACGGGGAGCTGTTTTTT
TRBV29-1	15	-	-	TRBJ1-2	CSVGARLQVGYGYTF	TGCAGCGTTGGCGCCAGGCTACAAGTTGGCTATGGCTACACCTTC
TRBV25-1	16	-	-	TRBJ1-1	CASSGAVKGKGTEAFF	TGTGCCAGCAGTGGAGCGGTAAAGGGAAAGGGCACTGAAGCTTTCTTT
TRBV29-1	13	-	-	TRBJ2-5	CSSVMSEWETQYF	TGCAGCTCAGTAATGAGCGAGTGGGAGACCCAGTACTTC
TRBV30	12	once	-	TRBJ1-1	CAWSPQGTEAFF	TGTGCCTGGAGTCCCCAGGGCACTGAAGCTTTCTTT
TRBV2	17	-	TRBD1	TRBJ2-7	CASSGPASGGPFLEQYF	TGTGCCAGCTCTGGTCCAGCCTCAGGGGGCCCCTTTCTCGAGCAGTACTTC
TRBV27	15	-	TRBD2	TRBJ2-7	CASRTSGRASYEQYF	TGTGCCAGCCGGACTAGCGGGAGGGCCTCCTACGAGCAGTACTTC
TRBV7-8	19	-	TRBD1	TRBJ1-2	CASSLEGATGTLRRSGYTF	TGTGCCAGCAGCTTGGAGGGGGCCACCGGGACACTCCGAAGGAGTGGCTACACCTTC
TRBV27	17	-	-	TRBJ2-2	CASSALPTGSRGGELFF	TGTGCCAGCAGCGCCCTCCCAACCGGGAGCCGAGGCGGGGAGCTGTTTTTT
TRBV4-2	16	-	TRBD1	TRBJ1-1	CASSQEDFGTATEAFF	TGTGCCAGCAGCCAAGAAGATTTCGGGACAGCCACTGAAGCTTTCTTT
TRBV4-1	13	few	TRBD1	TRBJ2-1	CASSPKDRVEQFF	TGCGCCAGCAGCCCTAAGGACAGGGTTGAGCAGTTCTTC
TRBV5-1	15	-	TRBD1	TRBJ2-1	CASSGTDRRYNEQFF	TGCGCCAGCAGCGGGACGGACAGGCGGTACAATGAGCAGTTCTTC
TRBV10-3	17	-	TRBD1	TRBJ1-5	CAISSGQPMDSNQPQHF	TGTGCCATCAGTTCGGGACAGCCGATGGATAGCAATCAGCCCCAGCATTTT
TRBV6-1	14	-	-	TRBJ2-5	CASNGGLYQETQYF	TGTGCCAGCAATGGGGGACTGTACCAAGAGACCCAGTACTTC
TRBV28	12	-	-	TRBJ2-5	CASSLYAETQYF	TGTGCCAGCAGTTTATACGCGGAGACCCAGTACTTC